This T cell receptor beta chain comes out of a study of blood T cells in healthy people across ages. Through a sample-barcoded 5' primer and a J-beta primer mix, a second PCR was run for roughly 6 to 12 cycles. TCRdb re-called the 5' RACE reads with MiXCR, one entry per CDR3 protein. The profile shows under 750,000 distinct CDR3 sequences, more than 45% of them singletons. The junction had 3 bases not matched to a gene; V was cut back by 1 base and J by 3 bases. CDR1 is DFQATT, CDR2 SNEGSKA, per germline (reference sequence). The CDR3 totals 15 residues. The V and J genes are TRBV20-1 and TRBJ2-5; 12 bases fit TRBD2. Sequencing was performed on blood. This TCR derives from a man older than 75 in good health. The chain's CDR3 is CSARGLAGEEETQYF. For the CDR3, the DNA is TGCAGTGCTAGAGGACTAGCGGGAGAGGAAGAGACCCAGTACTTC.